This entry lists 2 T cell receptor beta chains sequenced from one sample in a study of Tregs in tolerant kidney transplant recipients. Assay: immunoSEQ multiplex PCR; the TCRdb copy retains only in-frame clones and omits some. The sample shows tens of thousands of clones, approximately 91% of them seen only once. The source was CD4+ T cells from blood, collected before the transplant. The receptors shown here come from a human donor who received a combined kidney and bone marrow transplant.

The chain carries TRBV6-1 and TRBJ2-5; 7 bases align to TRBD1. Germline V gene lookup returns CDR1 MNHNS and CDR2 SASEGT. The ends lost 5 bases at V and 1 base at J; junction bases unmatched: 4. The CDR3 spans 14 residues. The CDR3 protein is CASSKGQIQETQYF. The CDR3 DNA reads as TGTGCCAGCAGTAAGGGACAGATCCAAGAGACCCAGTACTTC.

This clone was observed a few times. The chain links TRBV7-7 to TRBJ2-7, with 7 nucleotides matching TRBD2. CDR3 length equals 13 residues. V was pared by 6 bases and J by 2 bases, with 4 bases of the junction left unmatched. In germline, CDR1 is SSHAT, CDR2 FNYEAQ (reference sequence). The CDR3 sequence is CASSPAGTYEQYF. CDR3 nucleotides: TGTGCCAGCAGTCCAGCGGGGACCTACGAGCAGTACTTC. Using reference TRBV7-7 and TRBJ2-7 for the parts outside the CDR3, the full variable domain is GAGVSQSPRYKVTKRGQDVTLRCDPISSHATLYWYQQALGQGPEFLTYFNYEAQPDKSGLPSDRFSAERPEGSISTLTIQRTEQRDSAMYRCASSPAGTYEQYFGPGTRLTVT.